The 25 T cell receptor beta chains listed next were all sequenced from one sample in a study of OX40 agonist ivuxolimab in advanced cancers. Only in-frame clones appear in the TCRdb table, and some are missing; sequencing was by immunoSEQ multiplex PCR. The table lists 30,000 to 45,000 clones, roughly 80% of them singletons. This material consisted of CD4+ or CD8+ T cells sorted from blood, taken in a trial of the OX40 agonist ivuxolimab. Receptors originate from an adult with an advanced solid tumor such as melanoma, head and neck, liver or kidney cancer.

The chain couples TRBV27 to TRBJ2-3; D is possibly TRBD2 (5 bases). The CDR3 extends over 13 amino acids. The germline V and J ends were trimmed by 7 bases and 5 bases, with 13 bases remaining between them. Germline CDR1 MNHEY, CDR2 SMNVEV (reference sequence). In DNA form, the CDR3 reads TGTGCCAGCACCATTAGAGGGAAAGATACGCAGTATTTT. Translation: CASTIRGKDTQYF.

V gene TRBV28 combines with J gene TRBJ1-2, with D possibly matching TRBD1 (5 bases). Per the germline V gene, CDR1 is MDHEN and CDR2 is SYDVKM. The CDR3 is made up of 14 amino acids. V lost 5 bases and J lost 3, with 13 bases in between. CDR3 in DNA: TGTGCCAGCAGTCCACCGGGACGGGACTATGGCTACACCTTC. Translation gives CASSPPGRDYGYTF.

This clone was seen more than once but under ten times. The CDR3 loop is CASSKPGQGHTGELFF. The DNA of the CDR3 is TGTGCCAGCAGTAAACCGGGACAGGGTCACACCGGGGAGCTGTTTTTT. The gene calls are TRBV5-4 and TRBJ2-2; 9 bases agree with TRBD1. The CDR3 has 16 amino acids. Germline V gene data show CDR1 as SGHNT and CDR2 as YYREEE (reference sequence). V was clipped by 5 bases and J by 3 bases; unmatched bases: 8.

V and J are TRBV9 and TRBJ1-5; a weak D match, TRBD1 (5 bases). Per the germline V gene, CDR1 is SGDLS and CDR2 is YYNGEE. The V gene lost 4 bases and the J gene lost 7 bases, with 15 bases spanning the gap. The CDR3 is 14 amino acids. The CDR3 DNA is TGTGCCAGCAGCTCCGGGAGGGGCGACCAGCCCCAGCATTTT. Translated: CASSSGRGDQPQHF.

This chain uses TRBV27 with TRBJ1-5; 12 nucleotides align to TRBD1. After removal of 5 bases from V and 7 bases from J, the junction contained 9 bases not matched to a gene. The germline V gene encodes CDR1 MNHEY and CDR2 SMNVEV (reference sequence). The CDR3 is 16 residues long. The CDR3 region is CASSRSGTGGSQPQHF. CDR3 DNA: TGTGCCAGCAGTCGCTCAGGGACAGGGGGCAGCCAGCCCCAGCATTTT.

This clone is classed as medium-sized. The chain recombines TRBV19 with TRBJ2-7; 12 bases agree with TRBD2. CDR1 is LNHDA, CDR2 SQIVND, per germline (reference sequence). The CDR3 sequence is 15 residues long. V dropped 6 bases and J dropped 6; count of bases not matched to a gene: 9. Here the CDR3 DNA reads TGTGCCAGTAGCCGACGACTAGCGGGAGAAACCGAGCAGTACTTC. It codes for CASSRRLAGETEQYF.

The chain combines TRBV5-1 with TRBJ2-7, with D perhaps TRBD2 (7 bases). Germline V gene sequence: CDR1 SGHRS, CDR2 YFSETQ. The length of the CDR3 is 17 residues. V was cut by 0 bases and J by 3 bases, with 19 bases left in between. CDR3 sequence reads: CASSLGLSRGAFYEQYF. The CDR3 DNA follows: TGCGCCAGCAGCTTGGGCTTGAGTCGGGGGGCTTTCTACGAGCAGTACTTC. The variable domain in full, completed from reference TRBV5-1 and TRBJ2-7, reads KAGVTQTPRYLIKTRGQQVTLSCSPISGHRSVSWYQQTPGQGLQFLFEYFSETQRNKGNFPGRFSGRQFSNSRSEMNVSTLELGDSALYLCASSLGLSRGAFYEQYFGPGTRLTVT.

V gene TRBV2 combines with J gene TRBJ2-3; D is uncertain. The CDR3 sequence is 12 residues long. Per the germline V gene, CDR1 is SNHLY and CDR2 is FYNNEI. The V end lost 5 bases, the J end lost 2 bases, and 5 bases lay between the germline ends. DNA of the CDR3: TGTGCCAGCAGTCCAAACACAGATACGCAGTATTTT. It specifies CASSPNTDTQYF. The full variable domain, with the rest looked up from reference TRBV2 and TRBJ2-3, is EPEVTQTPSHQVTQMGQEVILRCVPISNHLYFYWYRQILGQKVEFLVSFYNNEISEKSEIFDDQFSVERPDGSNFTLKIRSTKLEDSAMYFCASSPNTDTQYFGPGTRLTVL.

V and J are TRBV28 and TRBJ1-3, with 11 bases that match TRBD1. CDR3 size: 15 residues. Per germline, CDR1 MDHEN and CDR2 SYDVKM. With V trimmed by 5 bases and J by 4 bases, 4 bases remained unmatched. The CDR3, as DNA: TGTGCCAGCAGTCCCGGGACAGGGGGAGGAAACACCATATATTTT. Protein: CASSPGTGGGNTIYF.

With regard to this clone: This same CDR3 is encoded by further DNA sequences in the sample. The genes are TRBV11-2 and TRBJ2-5; 9 bases fit TRBD1. Unmatched junction bases numbered 3, after V lost 3 bases and J lost 4 bases. This CDR3 is 14 amino acids long. Germline V gives CDR1 SGHAT, CDR2 FQNNGV. CDR3 coding DNA: TGTGCCAGCAGCTTCTCGGACAGGGGAGAGACCCAGTACTTC. It encodes CASSFSDRGETQYF.

The rearrangement uses TRBV9 and TRBJ1-2; no clear D. The CDR3 has 11 amino acids. V was cut by 4 bases and J by 7 bases, with 8 bases left in between. Germline CDR1 reads SGDLS; CDR2 reads YYNGEE. CDR3 nucleotide sequence: TGTGCCAGCAGCTTGGACGGTGGCTACACCTTC. It yields the protein CASSLDGGYTF.

This clone was found a few times. This chain joins TRBV29-1 and TRBJ2-1, with TRBD2 as a possible D gene (6 bases). The CDR3 spans 14 residues. Germline-derived CDR1 and CDR2 are SQVTM and ANQGSEA. The V end was cut by 7 bases, the J end by 5 bases, with 18 bases between. DNA of the CDR3: TGCAGCGCCATTGTGACTAGAGGTAACAATGAGCAGTTCTTC. It encodes CSAIVTRGNNEQFF.

V is TRBV7-9 and J is TRBJ2-1, with 15 bases lining up with TRBD2. In germline, CDR1 is SEHNR, CDR2 FQNEAQ (reference sequence). The ends lost 11 bases at V and 5 bases at J; junction bases unmatched: 4. The CDR3 sequence is 14 residues long. The CDR3 spells CACRTSGRDNEQFF. In nucleotides, the CDR3 is TGTGCCTGCCGGACTAGCGGGAGGGACAATGAGCAGTTCTTC. The full variable domain, in which reference TRBV7-9 and TRBJ2-1 provide the parts outside the CDR3, is DTGVSQNPRHKITKRGQNVTFRCDPISEHNRLYWYRQTLGQGPEFLTYFQNEAQLEKSRLLSDRFSAERPKGSFSTLEIQRTEQGDSAMYLCACRTSGRDNEQFFGPGTRLTVL.

CDR3: CASSQSGQGRFNSPLHF. In DNA form, the CDR3 reads TGCGCCAGCAGCCAATCCGGCCAGGGGAGGTTCAATTCACCCCTCCACTTT. V gene TRBV4-3 combines with J gene TRBJ1-6, with a tentative D call TRBD1 (6 bases). Germline V gives CDR1 LGHNA, CDR2 YSLEER. V was trimmed by 2 bases and J by 7 bases, leaving 18 bases between them. CDR3 length equals 17 residues.

This clone was counted a few times. V is TRBV2 and J is TRBJ1-1, with 7 nucleotides matching TRBD1. This CDR3 is built from 15 residues. CDR1 and CDR2 from the germline V gene are SNHLY and FYNNEI. Trimming at V came to 1 base and at J to 5 bases, leaving 7 bases not matched to a gene. The CDR3: CASSEGNRGRTEAFF. The CDR3 region has the DNA TGTGCCAGCAGTGAAGGTAACAGGGGTAGGACTGAAGCTTTCTTT.

The chain links TRBV18 to TRBJ2-4, with 8 bases identical to TRBD2. This CDR3 region has 14 residues. The V and J ends lost 6 bases and 5 bases, in that order; junction bases with no gene match: 6. Germline V gene data show CDR1 as KGHSH and CDR2 as LQKENI. CDR3 nucleotide sequence: TGTGCCAGCTCCCATAGCGGGGTTGAAAACATTCAGTACTTC. Translating gives CASSHSGVENIQYF.

The rearrangement uses TRBV2 and TRBJ1-4; a possible D gene is TRBD1 (6 bases). CDR3 length: 15 residues. CDR1 is SNHLY and CDR2 is FYNNEI in the germline V gene. V was trimmed by 3 bases and J by 8 bases, leaving 16 bases between them. CDR3 sequence (DNA): TGTGCCAGCAGTGAGATGCGGGACACAGGGGAAAAACTGTTTTTT. It specifies CASSEMRDTGEKLFF. Looking up the rest from reference TRBV2 and TRBJ1-4 gives the full variable domain: EPEVTQTPSHQVTQMGQEVILRCVPISNHLYFYWYRQILGQKVEFLVSFYNNEISEKSEIFDDQFSVERPDGSNFTLKIRSTKLEDSAMYFCASSEMRDTGEKLFFGSGTQLSVL.

The table lists this clone with a count of one. Other nucleotide sequences in the sample specify the same CDR3. J is TRBJ1-5 and V is TRBV30; D unresolved. Germline-derived CDR1 and CDR2 are GTSNPN and SVGIG (reference sequence). V lost 3 bases and J lost 2, with 8 bases in between. This CDR3 region has 13 residues. The CDR3 reads CAWRGSGNQPQHF. The CDR3 nucleotides read TGTGCCTGGAGAGGCAGTGGCAATCAGCCCCAGCATTTT.

V usage is TRBV7-2 and J usage is TRBJ1-1; D unclear. The CDR3 sequence is 14 residues long. Looked up from germline, CDR1 is SGHTA and CDR2 is FQGNSA. Between the trimmed V and J ends, which lost 5 bases and 0 bases, there was a span of 10 bases. In DNA form, the CDR3 reads TGTGCCAGCAGCCCCGCCCCAGTGAACACTGAAGCTTTCTTT. It is translated as CASSPAPVNTEAFF.

The chain combines TRBV19 with TRBJ2-1, with a possible D match to TRBD2 (5 bases). The CDR3 totals 14 residues. With 6 bases removed from V and 8 bases from J, the gap between germline ends came to 17 bases. The germline V gene has CDR1 LNHDA and CDR2 SQIVND (reference sequence). The CDR3 protein is CASRRTMGSDEQFF. The CDR3 DNA follows: TGTGCCAGTAGGCGAACTATGGGGAGCGATGAGCAGTTCTTC.

This chain connects TRBV16 to TRBJ2-2, with 9 bases lining up with TRBD1. From germline, CDR1 is KGHSY and CDR2 FQNENV. This CDR3 contains 16 residues. After removal of 0 bases from V and 5 bases from J, the junction contained 4 bases not matched to a gene. DNA for the CDR3: TGTGCCAGCAGCCAATCTGACAGGGGGTTGACCGGGGAGCTGTTTTTT. Translation: CASSQSDRGLTGELFF.

This chain joins TRBV29-1 and TRBJ1-5; perhaps TRBD1 as D (6 bases). There are 14 residues in the CDR3. Trimming took off 8 bases at V and 2 bases at J, with 16 bases between the two ends. From germline, CDR1 is SQVTM and CDR2 ANQGSEA. This CDR3 reads CSPLSGGGNQPQHF. In DNA, the CDR3 is TGCAGCCCCTTGTCTGGGGGCGGCAATCAGCCCCAGCATTTT.

This clone was detected once. V and J are TRBV5-1 and TRBJ2-1; 7 bases agree with TRBD1. After removal of 4 bases from V and 0 bases from J, the junction contained 7 bases not matched to a gene. Germline CDR1 SGHRS, CDR2 YFSETQ. The CDR3 is 16 residues long. In nucleotides, the CDR3 is TGCGCCAGCAGCCCGGGACAGTCCAGCTCCTACAATGAGCAGTTCTTC. Translation gives CASSPGQSSSYNEQFF.

The rearrangement joins TRBV5-4 to TRBJ2-7, with TRBD1 matching 7 bases. Germline CDR1 reads SGHNT; CDR2 reads YYREEE (reference sequence). After removal of 4 bases from V and 2 bases from J, the junction contained 3 bases not matched to a gene. This CDR3 region has 13 residues. CDR3 sequence (DNA): TGTGCCAGCAGCCGGGACAGCACCTACGAGCAGTACTTC. It translates to CASSRDSTYEQYF.

J is TRBJ2-4 and V is TRBV7-2; 11 bases are shared with TRBD1. The trim removed 5 bases at V and 9 bases at J, leaving 12 bases unmatched. The V gene's germline CDR1 is SGHTA and CDR2 FQGNSA. The CDR3 has 16 amino acids. The CDR3 sequence: CASSEAGTGGLGIQYF. CDR3 DNA sequence: TGTGCCAGCAGCGAGGCCGGGACAGGGGGTCTCGGCATTCAGTACTTC.